This T cell receptor (beta chain) was sequenced in a study of Ad26.COV2.S vaccination and SARS-CoV-2 variants. The treatment here: around 19 received Ad26.COV2.S at low or high dose, single or two shots; about 5 received placebo; per-sample allocation not given. Sampling was done on day 63 after the first vaccine or placebo injection. An Ad26 vector that expressed Wuhan-strain SARS-CoV-2 spike constituted the vaccine. Generated by immunoSEQ multiplex PCR, the TCRdb table keeps only in-frame clones and is missing some. The sample contains 300,000 to 350,000 clones, 85% to 90% of which appear only once. V was cut by 4 bases and J by 4 bases, with 14 bases left in between. The CDR3 covers 15 residues. Germline CDR1 and CDR2: LNHDA and SQIVND (reference sequence).

The chain employs TRBV19 and TRBJ2-1, with D perhaps matching TRBD2 (5 bases). This material consisted of peripheral blood, taken in a trial of Ad26.COV2.S vaccine versus placebo. This clonotype was obtained from a person aged 18 to 59 who received the Ad26.COV2.S COVID-19 vaccine or a placebo. This chain's CDR3 is CASSNEGEPYNEQFF. CDR3 in DNA: TGTGCCAGTAGTAACGAGGGTGAACCTTACAATGAGCAGTTCTTC.